Included here is one T cell receptor beta chain sequence, with context. The V and J ends lost 3 bases and 1 base, in that order; junction bases with no gene match: 9. This CDR3 spans 18 amino acids. Germline-derived CDR1 and CDR2 are MDHEN and SYDVKM. The data are from a study of cytomegalovirus exposure and HLA in healthy donors. The PCR used 60 Vbeta and 13 Jbeta primers. Only in-frame clones appear in the TCRdb table, and some are missing; sequencing was by immunoSEQ multiplex PCR. The sample has about 250,000 clones, 80% seen once. The clonotype comes from a girl aged 2 to 9 in good health and CMV-seronegative. The sequenced material came from PBMCs. The chain employs TRBV28 and TRBJ2-3, with 11 bases identical to TRBD2. CDR3 in DNA: TGTGCCAGCAGTTTTTCCCCGACTAGCGGGGACCGCACAGATACGCAGTATTTT. Protein sequence: CASSFSPTSGDRTDTQYF.